This T cell receptor (beta chain) is from a study of breast tumors, draining lymph nodes, adjacent tissues. One entry per CDR3 protein, called by TCRdb with MiXCR from the multiplex PCR reads. This sample carries about 22,000 distinct CDR3 sequences, under 75% of them seen once, and the ten largest clones take about 19%. CDR3 length equals 14 residues. The germline V gene encodes CDR1 ENHRY and CDR2 SYGVKD. With 6 bases removed from V and 5 bases from J, the gap between germline ends came to 14 bases. As concerns this clonotype: Its antigen is unidentified.

Study results and limitations: Findings are consistent with lymph node origin and intratumoral expansion of most tumor T cells. Tumors had less TCR diversity than lymph nodes, more than nontumor tissue.

Sequenced sample: tumor-adjacent breast tissue. This TCR derives from a female donor with breast cancer. Some clones in this sample may be carry-over from other donors' samples. V is TRBV10-3 and J is TRBJ2-1; tentatively, D is TRBD1 or TRBD2 (5 bases each). The CDR3 sequence: CAISTRDGDNEQFF. The CDR3 DNA is TGTGCCATCAGCACTAGGGACGGAGACAATGAGCAGTTCTTC.